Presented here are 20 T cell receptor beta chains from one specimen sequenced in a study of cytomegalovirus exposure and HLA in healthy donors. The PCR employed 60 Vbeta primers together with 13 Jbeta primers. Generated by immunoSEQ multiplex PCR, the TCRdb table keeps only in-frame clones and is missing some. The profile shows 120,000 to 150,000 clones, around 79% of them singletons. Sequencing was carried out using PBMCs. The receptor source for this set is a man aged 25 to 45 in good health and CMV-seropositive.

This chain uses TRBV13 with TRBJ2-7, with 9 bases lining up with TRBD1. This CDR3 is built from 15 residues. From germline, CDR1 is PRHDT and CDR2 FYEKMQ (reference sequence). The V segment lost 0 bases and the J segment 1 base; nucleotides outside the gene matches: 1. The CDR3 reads CASSLGTGGSYEQYF. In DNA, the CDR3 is TGTGCCAGCAGCTTAGGGACAGGGGGTTCCTACGAGCAGTACTTC.

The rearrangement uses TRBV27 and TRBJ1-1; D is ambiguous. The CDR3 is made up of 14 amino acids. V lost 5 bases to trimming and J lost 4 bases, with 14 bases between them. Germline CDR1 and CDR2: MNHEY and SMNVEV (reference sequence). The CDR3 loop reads CASSPLDPATEAFF. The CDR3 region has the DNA TGTGCCAGCAGTCCCCTAGACCCGGCCACTGAAGCTTTCTTT.

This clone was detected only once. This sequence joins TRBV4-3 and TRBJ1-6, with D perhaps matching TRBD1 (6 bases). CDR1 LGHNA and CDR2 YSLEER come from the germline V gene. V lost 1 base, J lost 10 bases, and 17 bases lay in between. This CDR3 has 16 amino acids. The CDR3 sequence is CASSQGTGSTGSPLHF. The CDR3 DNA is TGCGCCAGCAGCCAAGGAACAGGGTCGACCGGCTCACCCCTCCACTTT.

CDR3 coding DNA: TGCGCCAGCAGCCCGGGAGTATTATCGGTAGCGGGAGCCTCCTACGAGCAGTACTTC. It specifies CASSPGVLSVAGASYEQYF. J is TRBJ2-7 and V is TRBV5-1, with 9 bases identical to TRBD2. Trimming took 4 bases from V and 0 from J; bases not matched to a gene: 17. Germline V lookup: CDR1 SGHRS, CDR2 YFSETQ. This CDR3 is 19 amino acids long.

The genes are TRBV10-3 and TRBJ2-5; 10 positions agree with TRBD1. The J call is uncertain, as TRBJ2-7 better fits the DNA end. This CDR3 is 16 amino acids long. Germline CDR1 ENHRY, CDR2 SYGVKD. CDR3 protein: CAISEYRPGTGDEQYF. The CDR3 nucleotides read TGTGCCATCAGTGAATACCGACCCGGGACAGGGGACGAGCAGTACTTC.

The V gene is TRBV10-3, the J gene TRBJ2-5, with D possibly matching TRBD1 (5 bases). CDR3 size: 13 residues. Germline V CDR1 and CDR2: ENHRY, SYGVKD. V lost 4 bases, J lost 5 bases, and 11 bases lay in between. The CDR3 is CAISGPQGETQYF. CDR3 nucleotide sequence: TGTGCCATCAGTGGCCCCCAGGGTGAGACCCAGTACTTC.

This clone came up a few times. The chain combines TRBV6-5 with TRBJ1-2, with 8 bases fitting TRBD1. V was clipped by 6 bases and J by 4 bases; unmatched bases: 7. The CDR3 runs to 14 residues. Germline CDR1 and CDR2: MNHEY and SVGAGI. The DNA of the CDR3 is TGTGCCAGCAGCCCCAGACAGGGGCGCTATGGCTACACCTTC. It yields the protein CASSPRQGRYGYTF.

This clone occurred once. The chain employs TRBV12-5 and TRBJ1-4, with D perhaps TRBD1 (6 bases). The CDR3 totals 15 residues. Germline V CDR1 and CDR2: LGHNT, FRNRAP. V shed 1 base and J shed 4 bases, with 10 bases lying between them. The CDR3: CASGLAGAYNEKLFF. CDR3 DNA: TGTGCTAGTGGTTTGGCAGGGGCCTATAATGAAAAACTGTTTTTT. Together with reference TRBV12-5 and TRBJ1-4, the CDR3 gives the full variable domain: DARVTQTPRHKVTEMGQEVTMRCQPILGHNTVFWYRQTMMQGLELLAYFRNRAPLDDSGMPKDRFSAEMPDATLATLKIQPSEPRDSAVYFCASGLAGAYNEKLFFGSGTQLSVL.

The CDR3 sequence is CASSPHKGGAGELFF. CDR3 nucleotide sequence: TGTGCCAGCAGCCCCCATAAGGGAGGGGCCGGGGAGCTGTTTTTT. This chain joins TRBV11-3 and TRBJ2-2; 7 bases match TRBD2. Trimming removed 5 bases from V and 6 bases from J; junction bases left unmatched: 9. This CDR3 contains 15 residues. Germline lookup yields CDR1 SGHNT and CDR2 YENEEA.

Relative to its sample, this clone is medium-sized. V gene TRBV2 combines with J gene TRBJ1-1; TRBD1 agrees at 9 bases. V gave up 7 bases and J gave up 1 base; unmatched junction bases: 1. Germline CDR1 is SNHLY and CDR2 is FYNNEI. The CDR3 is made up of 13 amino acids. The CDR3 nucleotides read TGTGCCAGCAAGGGACAGGGGAACACTGAAGCTTTCTTT. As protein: CASKGQGNTEAFF.

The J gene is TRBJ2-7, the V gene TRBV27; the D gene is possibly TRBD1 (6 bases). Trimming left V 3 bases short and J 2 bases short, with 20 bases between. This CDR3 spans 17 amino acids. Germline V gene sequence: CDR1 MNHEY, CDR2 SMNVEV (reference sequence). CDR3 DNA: TGTGCCAGCAGTTTCTTAAGGACAGCGGATTTACCCTACGAGCAGTACTTC. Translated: CASSFLRTADLPYEQYF.

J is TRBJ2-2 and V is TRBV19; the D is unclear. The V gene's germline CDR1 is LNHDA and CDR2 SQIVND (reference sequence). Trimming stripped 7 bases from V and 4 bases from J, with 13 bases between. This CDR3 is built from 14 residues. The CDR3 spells CASTGETLTGELFF. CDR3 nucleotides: TGTGCCAGTACCGGAGAGACCCTCACCGGGGAGCTGTTTTTT.

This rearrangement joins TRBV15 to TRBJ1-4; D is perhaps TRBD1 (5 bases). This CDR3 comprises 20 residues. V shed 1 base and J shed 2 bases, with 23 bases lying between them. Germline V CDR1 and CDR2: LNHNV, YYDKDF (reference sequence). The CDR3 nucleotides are TGTGCCACCAGCAGAGTAGGGTTGGTCCAGGGTCTCCTGACTAATGAAAAACTGTTTTTT. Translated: CATSRVGLVQGLLTNEKLFF.

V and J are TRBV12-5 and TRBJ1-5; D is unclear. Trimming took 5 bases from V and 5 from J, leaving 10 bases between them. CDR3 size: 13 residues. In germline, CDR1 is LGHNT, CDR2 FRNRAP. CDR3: CASGPRLHQPQHF. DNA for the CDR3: TGTGCTAGTGGTCCCCGGTTACATCAGCCCCAGCATTTT.

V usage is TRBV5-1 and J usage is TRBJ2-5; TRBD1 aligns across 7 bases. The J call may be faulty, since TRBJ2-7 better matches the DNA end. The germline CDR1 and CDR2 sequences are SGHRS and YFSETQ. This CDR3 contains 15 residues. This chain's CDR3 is CASSVDRYLGYEQYF. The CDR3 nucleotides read TGCGCCAGCAGCGTGGACAGGTATCTTGGTTACGAGCAGTACTTC.

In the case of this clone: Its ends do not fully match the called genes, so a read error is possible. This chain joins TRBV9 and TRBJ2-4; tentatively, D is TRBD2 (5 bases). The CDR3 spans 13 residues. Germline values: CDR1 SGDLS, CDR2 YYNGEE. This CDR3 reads CASSVAAENSQYF. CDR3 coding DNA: TGTGCCAGCAGCGTAGCAGCGGAAAACAGTCAGTACTTC.

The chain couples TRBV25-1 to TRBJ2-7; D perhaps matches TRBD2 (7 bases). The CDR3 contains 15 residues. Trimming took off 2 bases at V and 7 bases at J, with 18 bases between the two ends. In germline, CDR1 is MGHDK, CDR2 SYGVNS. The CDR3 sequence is CASSEGRGRGEEQYF. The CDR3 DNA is TGTGCCAGCAGTGAAGGTCGGGGGAGGGGGGAAGAGCAGTACTTC.

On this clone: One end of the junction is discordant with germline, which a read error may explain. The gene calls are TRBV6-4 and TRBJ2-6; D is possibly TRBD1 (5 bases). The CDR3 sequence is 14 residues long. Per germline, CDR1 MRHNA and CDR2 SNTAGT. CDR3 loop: CASSGSSGANGLTF. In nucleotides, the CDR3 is TGTGCCAGCAGTGGAAGCTCTGGGGCCAACGGCCTGACTTTC.

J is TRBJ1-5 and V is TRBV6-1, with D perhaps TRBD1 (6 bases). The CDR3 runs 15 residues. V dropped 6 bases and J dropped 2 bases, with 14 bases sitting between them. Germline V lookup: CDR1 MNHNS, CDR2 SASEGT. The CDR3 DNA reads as TGTGCCAGCAGACCCCTACCAGGGGGCAATCAGCCCCAGCATTTT. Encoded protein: CASRPLPGGNQPQHF.

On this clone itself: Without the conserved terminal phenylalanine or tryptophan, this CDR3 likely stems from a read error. In DNA, the CDR3 is TGTGCCAGCAGCTCTTCGGGAGTCAATTCACCCCTCCACCTT. Protein sequence: CASSSSGVNSPLHL. This rearrangement joins TRBV7-9 to TRBJ1-6; no clear D. The CDR3 runs 14 residues. Trimming left V 4 bases short and J 7 bases short, with 11 bases between. Looked up from germline, CDR1 is SEHNR and CDR2 is FQNEAQ (reference sequence).